The TCR beta chain under discussion was sequenced for a study of cytomegalovirus exposure and HLA in healthy donors. The CDR3 is made up of 15 amino acids. Germline trimming cut 4 bases from V and 1 base from J; bases unmatched to any gene: 8. CDR1 SGHRS and CDR2 YFSETQ come from the germline V gene. Study results and caveats: Later work found that TCR association rates differed between HLA loci; DRB1 had the most and HLA-C the fewest. Across donors, sequencing depth was assumed by presence/absence analyses to be roughly uniform. Some V segments could not be told apart, so they were left out, TRBV6-2 and TRBV6-3 among them.

The PCR employed 60 Vbeta primers together with 13 Jbeta primers. In the original processing: Later, an analysis found around 77 million unique TCR beta chains, and 10 million to 11 million of these were shared. Clones were read by immunoSEQ multiplex PCR, and TCRdb kept only the in-frame ones, dropping some. Clonal size and the V and J genes are those of that table, whereas D and trimming came from the DNA. The sample lists about 190,000 clones, roughly 80% occurring once. The table lists this clone with a few counts. No antigen is known for it. The genes are TRBV5-1 and TRBJ2-7; 7 nucleotides match TRBD1. Material for sequencing was PBMCs. This TCR came from a woman aged 18-29 years in good health and CMV-seronegative. Written as DNA, the CDR3 is TGCGCCAGCAGCAGTAGGGGGCAGGGGTCCTACGAGCAGTACTTC. Amino acid sequence: CASSSRGQGSYEQYF. The full variable domain, its missing parts supplied by reference TRBV5-1 and TRBJ2-7, is KAGVTQTPRYLIKTRGQQVTLSCSPISGHRSVSWYQQTPGQGLQFLFEYFSETQRNKGNFPGRFSGRQFSNSRSEMNVSTLELGDSALYLCASSSRGQGSYEQYFGPGTRLTVT.